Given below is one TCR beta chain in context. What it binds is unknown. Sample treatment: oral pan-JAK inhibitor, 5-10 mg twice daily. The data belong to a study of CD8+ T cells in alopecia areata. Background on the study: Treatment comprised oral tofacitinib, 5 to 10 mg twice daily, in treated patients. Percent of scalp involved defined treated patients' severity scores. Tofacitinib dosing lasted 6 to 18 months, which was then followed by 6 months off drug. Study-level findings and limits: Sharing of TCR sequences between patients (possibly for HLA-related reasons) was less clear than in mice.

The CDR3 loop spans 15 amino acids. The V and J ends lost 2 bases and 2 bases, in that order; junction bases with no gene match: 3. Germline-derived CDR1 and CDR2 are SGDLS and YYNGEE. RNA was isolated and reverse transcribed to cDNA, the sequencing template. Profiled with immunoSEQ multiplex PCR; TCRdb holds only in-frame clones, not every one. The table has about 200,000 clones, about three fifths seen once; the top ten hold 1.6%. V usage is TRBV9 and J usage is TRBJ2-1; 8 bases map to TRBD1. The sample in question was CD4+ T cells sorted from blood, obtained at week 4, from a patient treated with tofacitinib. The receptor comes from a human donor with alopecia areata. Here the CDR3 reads CASSVAQGAYNEQFF. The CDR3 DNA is TGTGCCAGCAGCGTGGCACAGGGGGCCTACAATGAGCAGTTCTTC.